This TCR beta chain was recorded in a study of lymphopenia after photon versus proton radiotherapy. In the case of this clone: Its antigen is not identified.

Points from the study as a whole: Photon-treated patients lost naive T cells and TCR diversity; proton-treated stayed stable. After lymphocyte nadir, photon-treated repertoires showed oligoclonal expansion, especially CD8+ Temra. A bigger post-nadir fall in TCR diversity correlated inversely with survival time in deceased patients.

The assay was immunoSEQ multiplex PCR, and TCRdb's table has in-frame clones only and misses some. The table includes about 53,000 clones, 65% to 85% detected once. The CDR3 is 13 residues long. Germline V gene lookup returns CDR1 LNHDA and CDR2 SQIVND (reference sequence). Trimming shortened V by 8 bases and J by 7 bases, and 14 bases separated the two germline ends. This clonotype was sampled from a man between 50 and 59 years old with gastric cancer. This chain joins TRBV19 and TRBJ2-2, with D tentatively TRBD1 (7 bases). Sequencing used peripheral blood, obtained from a patient treated with photon-based radiotherapy. CDR3 sequence: CASYGGGGGELFF. Here the CDR3 DNA reads TGTGCCAGTTACGGAGGGGGCGGCGGGGAGCTGTTTTTT.